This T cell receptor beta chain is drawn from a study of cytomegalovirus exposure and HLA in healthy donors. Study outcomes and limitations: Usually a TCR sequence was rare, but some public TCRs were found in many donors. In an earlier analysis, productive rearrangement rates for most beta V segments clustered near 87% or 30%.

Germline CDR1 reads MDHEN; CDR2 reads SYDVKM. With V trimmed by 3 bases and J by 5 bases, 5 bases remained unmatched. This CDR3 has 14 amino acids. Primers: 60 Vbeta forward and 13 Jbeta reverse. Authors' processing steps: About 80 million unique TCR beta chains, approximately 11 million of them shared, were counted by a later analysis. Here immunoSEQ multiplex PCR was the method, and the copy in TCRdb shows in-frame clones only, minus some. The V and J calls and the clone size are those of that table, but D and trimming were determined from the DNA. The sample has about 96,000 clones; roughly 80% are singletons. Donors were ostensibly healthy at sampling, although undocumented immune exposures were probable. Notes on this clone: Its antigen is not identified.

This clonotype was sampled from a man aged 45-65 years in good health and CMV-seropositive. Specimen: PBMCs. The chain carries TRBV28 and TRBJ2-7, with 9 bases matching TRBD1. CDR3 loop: CASSLGTGNHEQYF. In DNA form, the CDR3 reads TGTGCCAGCAGTTTGGGGACAGGGAACCACGAGCAGTACTTC.